The text below deals with one T cell receptor (beta chain). The clone's antigen remains unknown. No clone much larger than this one lies a single base away; base qualities are absent. Other DNA sequences in the same sample also yield this CDR3. Whole blood was collected in K2EDTA tubes by collaborating institutions according to the institutions' own protocols. Collaborator samples were shipped for TCRbeta analysis as frozen whole blood, isolated PBMCs, or DNA extracted from either sample type. This specimen comes from a study of blood T cell repertoires in COVID-19 (dated by TCRdb to about 2020). With regard to the full study: Samples from collaborators originated in the United States, Italy and Spain and spanned both the acute and convalescent phases of COVID-19. Subjects who had been exposed to COVID-19, were actively infected with it, or had recovered from it provided the deeply sampled blood TCRbeta repertoires that made up the dataset. The repertoires were released in a freely available public database intended as a resource for research on the immune response to SARS-CoV-2. Sample metadata almost always included a de-identified subject ID, COVID-19 status, age in years and sex. Samples were obtained from the ongoing ImmuneRACE study (first 160 participants) and from 1,254 subjects provided by 6 global collaborators. The prospective study material was composed of cDNA or gDNA derived from T cells, B-cell-depleted T cells, or PBMCs. HLA class I and class II types, where available, came from metadata supplied by the sample provider rather than from assay-based typing.

What the authors observed across the whole study: The amount of clinical and demographic metadata varied by source and participant and was provided uncurated.

TCRbeta CDR3 regions were amplified from genomic DNA by means of the immunoSEQ Assay, a bias-controlled multiplex PCR. The paper's processing steps were these. Nucleated cell counts per sample were estimated from amplification of reference gene primers within the assay. Sequence reads were collapsed and filtered to measure the absolute abundance of every unique TCRbeta CDR3 rearrangement. For each sample, productive Simpson clonality was calculated as the square root of Simpson's diversity index across productive rearrangements. The table comes from immuneACCESS by way of TCRdb, which keeps in-frame sequences with V and J called. Part of the clones is missing from these tables; in studies checked, under half for an unresolved V gene and the rest for unknown reasons. Clone size and the V and J calls come from that table; the DNA yielded D and trimming. Within this sample are about 250,000 clones, with about three quarters of them counted one time only. The ten largest clones represent 3% to 3.5% of the sample.

The V and J ends are trimmed by 0 bases and 5 bases, leaving 10 bases between them. CDR1 MNHNY and CDR2 SVGAGI are derived from the germline V gene (reference sequence). The CDR3 starts with the cysteine, ends with the phenylalanine, and has 15 residues. Of the read, only the CDR3 DNA is kept; its 45 bases are in frame from base 1. The chain links TRBV6-6 with TRBJ1-4, with a weak D call of TRBD1 (6 bases match). This TCR came from a woman of 80 years or more with acute or convalescent COVID-19. Sequencing was carried out using peripheral blood. The sequenced DNA: TGTGCCAGCAGTTACTCGGGTCAGGGGAATGAAAAACTGTTTTTT. It encodes CASSYSGQGNEKLFF.